This T cell receptor beta chain stems from a study of long-term antiretroviral therapy in people with HIV. Overall study context: First collections came about a decade before the 2015 immediate-ART recommendation.

Study-level points and caveats: Information pertaining to ART adherence, viral resistance or therapeutic modifications was not obtained.

V dropped 4 bases and J dropped 1 base, with 11 bases sitting between them. Per germline, CDR1 SGHRS and CDR2 YFSETQ. The CDR3 has 14 residues. Version v3.0 of the immunoSEQ assay was performed at survey level. Sequenced by immunoSEQ multiplex PCR; TCRdb stores in-frame clones only, minus some. The table records almost 25,000 clones, 84% of them present only once. As concerns this clone: No antigen is known for it.

Sampling of each donor yielded at least one pre-ART PBMC sample and at least two post-ART PBMC samples. The rearrangement joins TRBV5-1 to TRBJ1-1; maybe TRBD1 (6 bases). The receptor comes from a man between 45 and 60 years old with HIV. Sequences were derived from unsorted PBMCs, sampled 3 years after starting antiretroviral therapy. CDR3 nucleotide sequence: TGCGCCAGCAGCGAGCCGGACAGGAACACTGAAGCTTTCTTT. Translated: CASSEPDRNTEAFF.